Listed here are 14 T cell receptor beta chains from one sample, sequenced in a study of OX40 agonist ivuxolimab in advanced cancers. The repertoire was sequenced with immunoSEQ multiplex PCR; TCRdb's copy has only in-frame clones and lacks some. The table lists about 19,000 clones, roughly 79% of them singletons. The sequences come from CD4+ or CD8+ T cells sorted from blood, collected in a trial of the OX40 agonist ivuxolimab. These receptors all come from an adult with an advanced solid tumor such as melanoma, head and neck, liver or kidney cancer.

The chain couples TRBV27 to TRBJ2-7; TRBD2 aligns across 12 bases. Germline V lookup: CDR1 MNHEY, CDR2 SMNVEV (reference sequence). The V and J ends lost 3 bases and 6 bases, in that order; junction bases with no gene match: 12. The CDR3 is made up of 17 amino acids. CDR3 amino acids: CASSFPPSGRAAGEQYF. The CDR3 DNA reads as TGTGCCAGCAGTTTCCCCCCTAGCGGGAGGGCCGCCGGCGAGCAGTACTTC.

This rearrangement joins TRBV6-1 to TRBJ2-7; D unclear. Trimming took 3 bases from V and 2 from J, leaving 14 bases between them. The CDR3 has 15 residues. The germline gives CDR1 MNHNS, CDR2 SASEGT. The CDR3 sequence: CASSEVYGQTYEQYF. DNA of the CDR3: TGTGCCAGCAGTGAGGTATATGGGCAGACCTACGAGCAGTACTTC.

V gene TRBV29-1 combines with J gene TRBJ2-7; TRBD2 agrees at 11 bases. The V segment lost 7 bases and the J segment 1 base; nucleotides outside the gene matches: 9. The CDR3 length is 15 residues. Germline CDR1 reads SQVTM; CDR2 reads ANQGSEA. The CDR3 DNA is TGCAGCGCTTCCGGGACTAGCGGACCTTCCTACGAGCAGTACTTC. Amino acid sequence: CSASGTSGPSYEQYF.

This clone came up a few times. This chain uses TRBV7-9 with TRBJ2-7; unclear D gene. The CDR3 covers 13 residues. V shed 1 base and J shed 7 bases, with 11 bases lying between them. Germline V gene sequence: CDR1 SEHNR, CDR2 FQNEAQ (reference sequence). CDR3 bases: TGTGCCAGCAGCTTAGGGGAACCTCGGGAGCAGTACTTC. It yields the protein CASSLGEPREQYF.

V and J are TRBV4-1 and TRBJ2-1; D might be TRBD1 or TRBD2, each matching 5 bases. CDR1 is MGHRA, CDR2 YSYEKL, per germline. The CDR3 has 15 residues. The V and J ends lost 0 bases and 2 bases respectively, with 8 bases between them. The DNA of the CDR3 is TGCGCCAGCAGCCAAGATGTGGGGGCCTACAATGAGCAGTTCTTC. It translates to CASSQDVGAYNEQFF.

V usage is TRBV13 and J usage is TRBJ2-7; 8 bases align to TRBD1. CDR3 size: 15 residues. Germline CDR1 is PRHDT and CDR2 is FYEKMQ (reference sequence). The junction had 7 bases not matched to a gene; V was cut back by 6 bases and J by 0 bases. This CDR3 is CASRAGTGSSYEQYF. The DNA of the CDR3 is TGTGCCAGCAGAGCCGGGACAGGATCCTCCTACGAGCAGTACTTC.

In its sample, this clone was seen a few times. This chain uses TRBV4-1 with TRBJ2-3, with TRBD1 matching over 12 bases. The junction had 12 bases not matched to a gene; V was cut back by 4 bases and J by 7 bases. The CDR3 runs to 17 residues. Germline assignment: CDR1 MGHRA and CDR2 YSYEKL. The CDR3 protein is CASSPLPGQGASNTQYF. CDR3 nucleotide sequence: TGCGCCAGCAGCCCTCTTCCGGGACAGGGGGCTTCGAATACGCAGTATTTT.

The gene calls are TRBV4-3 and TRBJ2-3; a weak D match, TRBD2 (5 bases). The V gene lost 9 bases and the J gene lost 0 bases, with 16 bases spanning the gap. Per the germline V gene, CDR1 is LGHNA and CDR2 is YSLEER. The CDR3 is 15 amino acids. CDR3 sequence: CASRADGASTDTQYF. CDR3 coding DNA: TGCGCCAGTAGAGCGGACGGAGCTAGCACAGATACGCAGTATTTT.

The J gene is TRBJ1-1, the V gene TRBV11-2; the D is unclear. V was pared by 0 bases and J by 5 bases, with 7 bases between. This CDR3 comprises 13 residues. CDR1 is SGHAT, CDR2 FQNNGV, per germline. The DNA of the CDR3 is TGTGCCAGCAGCTTAGATGGAGGAACTGAAGCTTTCTTT. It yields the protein CASSLDGGTEAFF.

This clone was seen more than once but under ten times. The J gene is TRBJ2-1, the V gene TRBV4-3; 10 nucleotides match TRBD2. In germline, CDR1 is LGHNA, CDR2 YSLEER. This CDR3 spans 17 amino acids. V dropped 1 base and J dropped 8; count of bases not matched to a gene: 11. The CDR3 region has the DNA TGCGCCAGCAGCCAAGGCGCCGGGACTAGCGAGGTAGATGAGCAGTTCTTC. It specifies CASSQGAGTSEVDEQFF.

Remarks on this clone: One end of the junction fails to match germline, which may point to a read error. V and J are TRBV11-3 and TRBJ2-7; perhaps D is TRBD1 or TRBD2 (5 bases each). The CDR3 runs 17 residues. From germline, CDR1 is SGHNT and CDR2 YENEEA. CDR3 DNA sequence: TGTGCCAGCAGCTCATTAGGCCCCGGGACGGCCTCCGACGAGCAGTACTTC. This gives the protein CASSSLGPGTASDEQYF.

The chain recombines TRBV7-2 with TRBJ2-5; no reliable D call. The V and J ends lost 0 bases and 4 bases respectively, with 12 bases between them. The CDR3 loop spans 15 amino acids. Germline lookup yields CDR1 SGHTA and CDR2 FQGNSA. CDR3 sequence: CASSLATLGRETQYF. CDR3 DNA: TGTGCCAGCAGCTTAGCCACACTTGGGCGAGAGACCCAGTACTTC.

CDR3 in amino acids: CASSLLQGEQFF. The CDR3 bases are TGTGCCAGCAGTTTACTACAGGGTGAGCAGTTCTTC. J is TRBJ2-1 and V is TRBV27; TRBD1 is a possible D gene (6 bases). The CDR3 runs to 12 residues. V lost 2 bases and J lost 9, with 8 bases in between. Germline CDR1 MNHEY, CDR2 SMNVEV (reference sequence).

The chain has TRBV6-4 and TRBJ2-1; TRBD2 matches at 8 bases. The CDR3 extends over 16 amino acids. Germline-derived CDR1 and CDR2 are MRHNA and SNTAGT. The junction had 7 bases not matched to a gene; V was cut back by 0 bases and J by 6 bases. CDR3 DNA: TGTGCCAGCAGTGACTCGAACGGGGGGGGACGCAATGAGCAGTTCTTC. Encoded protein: CASSDSNGGGRNEQFF.